Here is one T cell receptor beta chain with its context. What it binds is unknown. The source of the sample is a study of T cell responses to AZD1222 COVID-19 vaccine. The repertoire was sequenced with immunoSEQ multiplex PCR; TCRdb's copy has only in-frame clones and lacks some. The table records about 130,000 clones, nearly 95% of them present only once. Points from the study as a whole: With dominance at 160-218 and 743-854, vaccine-associated CD4 TCRs spanned spike.

This CDR3 region has 15 residues. Germline V gene data show CDR1 as SEHNR and CDR2 as FQNEAQ (reference sequence). Trimming took off 2 bases at V and 6 bases at J, with 16 bases between the two ends. The chain employs TRBV7-9 and TRBJ1-1; D possibly corresponds to TRBD1 (5 bases). This TCR was recovered from an adult in good health. The material was peripheral blood, obtained on day 0 of AZD1222 vaccination. The CDR3 loop is CASSLLSSGIAEAFF. The CDR3 bases are TGTGCCAGCAGCTTATTGTCGTCAGGGATAGCTGAAGCTTTCTTT. Supplemented by reference TRBV7-9 and TRBJ1-1, the full variable domain reads DTGVSQNPRHKITKRGQNVTFRCDPISEHNRLYWYRQTLGQGPEFLTYFQNEAQLEKSRLLSDRFSAERPKGSFSTLEIQRTEQGDSAMYLCASSLLSSGIAEAFFGQGTRLTVV.